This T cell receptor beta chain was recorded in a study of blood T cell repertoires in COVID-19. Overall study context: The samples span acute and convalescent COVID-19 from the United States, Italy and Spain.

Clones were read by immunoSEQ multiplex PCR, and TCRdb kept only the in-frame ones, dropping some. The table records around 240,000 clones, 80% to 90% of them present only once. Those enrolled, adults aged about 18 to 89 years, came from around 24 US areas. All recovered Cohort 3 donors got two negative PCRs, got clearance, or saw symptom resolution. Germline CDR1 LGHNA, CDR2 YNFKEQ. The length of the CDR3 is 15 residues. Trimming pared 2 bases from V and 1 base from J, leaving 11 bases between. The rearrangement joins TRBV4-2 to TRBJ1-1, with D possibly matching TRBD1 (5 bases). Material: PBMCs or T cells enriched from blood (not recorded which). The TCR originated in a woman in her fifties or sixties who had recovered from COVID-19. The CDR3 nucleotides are TGTGCCAGCAGCCAATCGACCAGGGAGAACACTGAAGCTTTCTTT. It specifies CASSQSTRENTEAFF.